Following are 17 T cell receptor beta chains from one sample sequenced in a study of tissue T cells after allogeneic stem cell transplantation. Produced via immunoSEQ multiplex PCR; TCRdb's table is partial and in-frame only. The sample carries tens of thousands of clones, approximately 77% recorded once. The source material was spleen. These receptor sequences come from a female BALB/c mouse in good health. Strain haplotype at MHC: H2-d.

In its sample, this clone was seen once. Genes here carry mouse names. The CDR3 end is not reached by the read, which stops 1 residue before it; the germline J gene fills it in. V is TRBV5 and J is TRBJ2-2; the D gene is possibly TRBD2 (6 bases). The CDR3 extends over 15 amino acids. The V gene lost 0 bases and the J gene lost 3 bases, with 8 bases spanning the gap. Germline CDR1 reads LGHNA; CDR2 reads YNLKQL (reference sequence). CDR3: CASSQDVGDTGQLYF. The part of the CDR3 DNA that was read is TGTGCCAGCAGCCAAGACGTGGGGGACACCGGGCAGCTCTAC.

To note about this clone: Gene names and germline match the mouse. Coverage ceases 1 residue before the CDR3 finishes, and the germline J gene fills in the end. This sequence joins TRBV31 and TRBJ2-3; 9 positions match TRBD2. Trimming at V came to 2 bases and at J to 0 bases, leaving 0 bases not matched to a gene. The CDR3 loop spans 14 amino acids. Germline values: CDR1 GKSSPN, CDR2 SITVG. CDR3: CAWSWGGSAETLYF. The CDR3 bases that were read are TGTGCCTGGAGTTGGGGGGGCAGTGCAGAAACGCTGTAT.

About this clone: Gene names are the mouse ones. The sequence runs out 1 residue before the end of the CDR3; the remainder is reconstructed from the germline J gene. The J gene is TRBJ2-1, the V gene TRBV4; 10 nucleotides align to TRBD2. Germline CDR1 is LGHDT and CDR2 is YNNKQL (reference sequence). J was trimmed by 6 bases and V by 3 bases; bases with no gene match: 2. This CDR3 is 14 amino acids long. The CDR3 sequence: CASSYSGGAAEQFF. CDR3 DNA, as far as it was read: TGTGCCAGCAGCTACTCTGGGGGGGCTGCTGAGCAGTTC.

This clone was found a few times. Genes and germline are mouse. This CDR3 is CASSDARDRGLEQYF. Incomplete CDR3 DNA: TGTGCCAGCAGTGATGCCCGGGACAGGGGGCTTGAACAGTAC. The chain links TRBV13-1 to TRBJ2-7, with TRBD1 matching 12 bases. The read terminates 1 residue before the CDR3 end, so the remaining end is supplied by the germline J gene. CDR3 length: 15 residues. CDR1 is NSHNY and CDR2 is SYGAGN in the germline V gene. The J segment lost 6 bases and the V segment lost 0 bases, leaving 4 bases of the junction unmatched.

Comment on this clone: Each gene name is a mouse one. The read gets to within 1 residue of the CDR3 end, and the germline J gene fills in the rest. The gene calls are TRBV13-1 and TRBJ1-1; TRBD1 matches 7 bases. The ends lost 1 base at V and 0 bases at J; junction bases unmatched: 3. CDR1 is NSHNY and CDR2 is SYGAGN in the germline V gene. The CDR3 extends over 15 amino acids. The CDR3 DNA, read in part, is TGTGCCAGCAGTGATCCCGGGACAGCAAACACAGAAGTCTTC. It is translated as CASSDPGTANTEVF. The whole CDR3 reads CASSDPGTANTEVFF.

In regard to this clone: Any gene name here is a mouse gene name. This CDR3 is CGARRSYEQYF. The CDR3 bases that were read are TGTGGTGCTAGGCGCTCCTATGAACAGTAC. The genes are TRBV20 and TRBJ2-7; no definite D call. The CDR3 goes on 1 residue after the read ends, and that part is filled in from the germline J gene. Per germline, CDR1 GFQATS and CDR2 STVNSAI. Trimming shortened V by 2 bases and J by 0 bases, and 2 bases separated the two germline ends. CDR3 length: 11 amino acids.

A remark on this clone: Gene labels here are mouse ones. The read comes to an end 1 residue before the CDR3 does, leaving the germline J gene to fill in the end. The rearrangement uses TRBV29 and TRBJ2-7, with 11 bases matching TRBD1. V lost 6 bases, J lost 3 bases, and 1 base stayed unmatched. The CDR3 sequence is 13 residues long. Germline CDR1 is MSHET and CDR2 is SYDVDS. This CDR3 reads CASRGTGGYEQYF. The part of the CDR3 DNA that was read is TGTGCTAGCAGAGGGACAGGGGGCTATGAACAGTAC.

Of note for this clone: Gene names denote mouse genes. The read halts 1 residue ahead of the CDR3 end, with the missing end drawn from the germline J gene. The rearrangement uses TRBV13-1 and TRBJ1-6, with TRBD1 as a possible D gene (5 bases). TRBJ1-6 is labeled an ORF, and its function is uncertain. This CDR3 comprises 14 residues. Germline loops: CDR1 NSHNY, CDR2 SYGAGN. V gave up 0 bases and J gave up 7 bases, with 8 bases separating them. The CDR3 protein is CASSDEDKNSPLYF. CDR3 DNA, as far as it was read: TGTGCCAGCAGTGATGAGGACAAAAATTCGCCCCTCTAC.

Concerning this clone itself: Gene names and germline refer to mouse. Read sequence stops 1 residue before the CDR3 end, and the germline J gene provides the missing end. This chain uses TRBV1 with TRBJ2-3, with 7 bases aligning to TRBD2. Unmatched junction bases numbered 3, after V lost 0 bases and J lost 0 bases. In germline, CDR1 is NSQYPW, CDR2 LRSPGD (reference sequence). The CDR3 contains 16 residues. The sequenced part of the CDR3 DNA is TGCACCTGCAGTGCAGAGGGGGGGACTAGTGCAGAAACGCTGTAT. Its translation: CTCSAEGGTSAETLY. The entire CDR3 protein is CTCSAEGGTSAETLYF.

About this clone itself: Mouse names are used for the genes. The read terminates 1 residue before the CDR3 end, so the remaining end is supplied by the germline J gene. This sequence joins TRBV13-3 and TRBJ1-4; D not certain. Trimming removed 3 bases at V and 0 bases at J, with 9 bases between. Germline CDR1 and CDR2: NNHDY and SYVADS. CDR3 length: 15 residues. The CDR3: CASSVTDISNERLFF. The CDR3 DNA, read in part, is TGTGCCAGCAGTGTAACAGACATTTCCAACGAAAGATTATTT.

As concerns this clone: The gene names here belong to mouse. The CDR3 is cut off 1 residue early in the read; its end comes from the germline J gene. The chain uses TRBV19 and TRBJ2-5, with D possibly being TRBD2 (7 bases). This CDR3 comprises 15 residues. The V gene's germline CDR1 is FNHDT and CDR2 SITEND (reference sequence). The germline V and J ends were trimmed by 0 bases and 4 bases, with 12 bases remaining between them. CDR3 sequence reads: CASSIGGGRKDTQYF. The sequenced CDR3 bases are TGTGCCAGCAGTATAGGTGGGGGGCGCAAAGACACCCAGTAC.

With respect to this clone: The gene names given are mouse names. The read terminates 1 residue before the CDR3 end, so the remaining end is supplied by the germline J gene. The chain uses TRBV20 and TRBJ1-3, with 8 bases identical to TRBD1. Trimming took 0 bases from V and 4 from J; bases not matched to a gene: 2. The CDR3 sequence is 14 residues long. Germline values: CDR1 GFQATS, CDR2 STVNSAI. The CDR3 loop is CGAREQGGGNTLYF. CDR3 bases read: TGTGGTGCTAGGGAACAGGGGGGCGGAAATACGCTCTAT. Looking up the rest from reference TRBV20 and TRBJ1-3 gives the full variable domain: GALVYQYPRRTICKSGTSMRMECQAVGFQATSVAWYRQSPQKTFELIALSTVNSAIKYEQNFTQEKFPISHPNLSFSSMTVLNAYLEDRGLYLCGAREQGGGNTLYFGEGSRLIVV.

Turning to this clone: Genes and germline are mouse. From the germline J gene comes the end of the CDR3, since the read stops 1 residue before it. This rearrangement joins TRBV17 to TRBJ2-7; no reliable D call. Looked up from germline, CDR1 is MNHDT and CDR2 is YYDKIL. CDR3 length: 12 amino acids. V was cut by 2 bases and J by 2 bases, with 4 bases left in between. This CDR3 reads CASSRLTYEQYF. The CDR3 bases that were read are TGTGCTAGCAGTAGACTCACCTATGAACAGTAC.

To note about this clone: Mouse gene names apply. With the read ending 1 residue before the CDR3 end, the germline J gene is used to fill in that end. The chain joins TRBV19 to TRBJ2-5; no clear D gene. Germline V CDR1 and CDR2: FNHDT, SITEND (reference sequence). The CDR3 sequence is 14 residues long. Trimming took off 2 bases at V and 0 bases at J, with 7 bases between the two ends. Here the CDR3 reads CASSMTVNQDTQYF. The CDR3 bases that were read are TGTGCCAGCAGTATGACCGTTAACCAAGACACCCAGTAC.

Worth noting for this clone: Each gene name is a mouse one. Incomplete CDR3 DNA: TGTGCCAGCAGCTATCGGGGGGGGTATGCTGAGCAGTTC. Protein sequence: CASSYRGGYAEQF. The entire CDR3 sequence reads CASSYRGGYAEQFF. The chain couples TRBV4 to TRBJ2-1; TRBD2 matches at 7 bases. The read finishes 1 residue shy of the CDR3 end, and the germline J gene is used to complete it. CDR3 length: 14 residues. V trimming: 3 bases; J trimming: 4 bases; junction bases outside the gene matches: 3. CDR1 is LGHDT, CDR2 YNNKQL, per germline (reference sequence).

Comment on this clone: Gene names are mouse gene names. The observed sequence ends 1 residue before the CDR3 terminus, with the missing tail filled in from the germline J gene. This chain connects TRBV13-1 to TRBJ1-3, with D perhaps TRBD1 (5 bases). Germline V lookup: CDR1 NSHNY, CDR2 SYGAGN. The V end was cut by 2 bases, the J end by 0 bases, with 6 bases between. This CDR3 spans 14 amino acids. The CDR3 spells CASSETDSGNTLYF. The part of the CDR3 DNA that was read is TGTGCCAGCAGTGAGACAGATTCTGGAAATACGCTCTAT.

Turning to this clone: Mouse names are used for the genes. The read ends 1 residue early relative to the CDR3; the germline J gene fills the gap. V gene TRBV2 combines with J gene TRBJ2-3, with a tentative D call TRBD2 (7 bases). The V and J ends lost 0 bases and 2 bases respectively, with 12 bases between them. There are 16 residues in the CDR3. CDR1 is LGHNA and CDR2 is YSYQKL in the germline V gene. Incomplete CDR3 DNA: TGTGCCAGCAGCCAAGACGGGGGGCGCGATGCAGAAACGCTGTAT. Its protein product is CASSQDGGRDAETLY. The entire CDR3 reads CASSQDGGRDAETLYF.